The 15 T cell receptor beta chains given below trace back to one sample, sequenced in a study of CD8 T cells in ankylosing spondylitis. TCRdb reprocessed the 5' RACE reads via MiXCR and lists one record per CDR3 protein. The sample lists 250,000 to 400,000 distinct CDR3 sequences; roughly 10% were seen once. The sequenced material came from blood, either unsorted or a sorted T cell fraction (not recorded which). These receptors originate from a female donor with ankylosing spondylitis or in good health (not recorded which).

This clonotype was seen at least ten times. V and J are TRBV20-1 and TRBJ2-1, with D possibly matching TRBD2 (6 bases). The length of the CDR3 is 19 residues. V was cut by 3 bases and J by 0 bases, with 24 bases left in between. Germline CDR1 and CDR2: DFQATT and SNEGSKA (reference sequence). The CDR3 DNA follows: TGCAGTGCTAGTAGGGACTTCTCCCACGACCAGAGCTCCTACAATGAGCAGTTCTTC. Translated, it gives CSASRDFSHDQSSYNEQFF.

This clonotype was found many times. In nucleotides, the CDR3 is TGCAGTGCTAGAAGCCTAACAGGCCTCTATGGCTACACCTTC. Its protein is CSARSLTGLYGYTF. This sequence joins TRBV20-1 and TRBJ1-2; possible D gene TRBD1, 5 bases. The V and J ends lost 2 bases and 4 bases respectively, with 14 bases between them. This CDR3 has 14 residues. The germline CDR1 and CDR2 sequences are DFQATT and SNEGSKA (reference sequence).

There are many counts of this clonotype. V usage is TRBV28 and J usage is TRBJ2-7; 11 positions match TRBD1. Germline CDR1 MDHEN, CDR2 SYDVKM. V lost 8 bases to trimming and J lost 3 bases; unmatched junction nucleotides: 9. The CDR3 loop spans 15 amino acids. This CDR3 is CASLVGTGGNYEQYF. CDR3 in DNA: TGTGCCAGCCTAGTGGGGACAGGGGGTAACTACGAGCAGTACTTC.

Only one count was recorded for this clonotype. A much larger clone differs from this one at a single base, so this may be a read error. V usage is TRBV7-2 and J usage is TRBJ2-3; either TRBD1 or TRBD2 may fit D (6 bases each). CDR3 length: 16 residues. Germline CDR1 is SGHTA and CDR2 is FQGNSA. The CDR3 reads CASSLTQGRIGDTRYF. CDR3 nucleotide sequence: TGTGCCAGCAGCTTAACGCAGGGGAGGATTGGAGATACGCGGTATTTT. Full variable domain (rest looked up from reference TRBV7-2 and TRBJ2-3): GAGVSQSPSNKVTEKGKDVELRCDPISGHTALYWYRQSLGQGLEFLIYFQGNSAPDKSGLPSDRFSAERTGGSVSTLTIQRTQQEDSAVYLCASSLTQGRIGDTRYFGPGTRLTVL.

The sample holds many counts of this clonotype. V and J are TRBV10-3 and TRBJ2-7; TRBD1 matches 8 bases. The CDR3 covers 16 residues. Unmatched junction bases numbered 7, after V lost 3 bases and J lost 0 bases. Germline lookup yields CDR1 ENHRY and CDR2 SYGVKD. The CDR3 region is CAISDQGQGVSYEQYF. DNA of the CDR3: TGTGCCATCAGTGATCAAGGACAGGGAGTCTCCTACGAGCAGTACTTC.

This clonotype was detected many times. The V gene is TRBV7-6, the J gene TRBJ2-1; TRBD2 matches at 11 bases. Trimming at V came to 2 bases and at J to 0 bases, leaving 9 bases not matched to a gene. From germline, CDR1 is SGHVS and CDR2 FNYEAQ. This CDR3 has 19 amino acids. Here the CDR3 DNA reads TGTGCCAGCAGCTTAACGGCTAGCGGGGGGACAAGCTCCTACAATGAGCAGTTCTTC. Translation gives CASSLTASGGTSSYNEQFF.

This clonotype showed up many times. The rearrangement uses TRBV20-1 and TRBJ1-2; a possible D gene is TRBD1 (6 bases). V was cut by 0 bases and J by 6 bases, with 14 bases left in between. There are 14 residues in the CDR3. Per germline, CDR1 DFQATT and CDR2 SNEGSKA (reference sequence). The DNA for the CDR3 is TGCAGTGCTAGAGATCTAGGGGGGAACGATGGCTACACCTTC. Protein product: CSARDLGGNDGYTF.

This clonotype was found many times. CDR3 protein: CATSDPNPLDIMLGDTEAFF. In DNA, the CDR3 is TGTGCCACCAGTGACCCGAACCCTTTGGACATAATGTTAGGGGACACTGAAGCTTTCTTT. The chain has TRBV24-1 and TRBJ1-1; TRBD1 might be the D (5 bases). Deletions cut 4 bases from V and 3 bases from J, with 29 bases between. The CDR3 is 20 residues long. Germline CDR1 and CDR2: KGHDR and SFDVKD.

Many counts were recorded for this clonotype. CDR3 DNA: TGCAGTGCTAGACCCCCCTGGCTAGCGGGGGTGCAAGATACGCAGTATTTT. This sequence encodes CSARPPWLAGVQDTQYF. The rearrangement links TRBV20-1 to TRBJ2-3, with 10 bases aligning to TRBD2. The J segment lost 5 bases and the V segment lost 2 bases, leaving 13 bases of the junction unmatched. This CDR3 has 17 residues. CDR1 DFQATT and CDR2 SNEGSKA come from the germline V gene (reference sequence).

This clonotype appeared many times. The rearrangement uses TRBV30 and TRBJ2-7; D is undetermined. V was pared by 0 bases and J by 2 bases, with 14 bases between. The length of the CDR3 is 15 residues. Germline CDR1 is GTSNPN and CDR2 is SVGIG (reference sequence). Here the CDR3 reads CAWSVRGRIAYEQYF. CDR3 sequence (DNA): TGTGCCTGGAGTGTACGAGGCCGCATAGCCTACGAGCAGTACTTC. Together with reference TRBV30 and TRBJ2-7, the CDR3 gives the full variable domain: SQTIHQWPATLVQPVGSPLSLECTVEGTSNPNLYWYRQAAGRGLQLLFYSVGIGQISSEVPQNLSASRPQDRQFILSSKKLLLSDSGFYLCAWSVRGRIAYEQYFGPGTRLTVT.

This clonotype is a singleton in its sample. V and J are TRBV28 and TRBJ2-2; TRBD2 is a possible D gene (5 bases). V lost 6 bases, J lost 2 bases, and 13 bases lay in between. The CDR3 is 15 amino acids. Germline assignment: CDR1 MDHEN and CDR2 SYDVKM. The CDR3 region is CASRSWESNTGELFF. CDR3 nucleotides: TGTGCCAGCAGGTCTTGGGAGTCAAACACCGGGGAGCTGTTTTTT.

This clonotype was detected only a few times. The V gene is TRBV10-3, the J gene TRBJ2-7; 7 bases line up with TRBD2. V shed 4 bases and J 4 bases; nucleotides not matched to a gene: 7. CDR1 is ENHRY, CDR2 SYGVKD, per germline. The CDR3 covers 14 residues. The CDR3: CAISGGEGPYEQYF. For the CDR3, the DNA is TGTGCCATCAGTGGGGGGGAGGGCCCGTACGAGCAGTACTTC.

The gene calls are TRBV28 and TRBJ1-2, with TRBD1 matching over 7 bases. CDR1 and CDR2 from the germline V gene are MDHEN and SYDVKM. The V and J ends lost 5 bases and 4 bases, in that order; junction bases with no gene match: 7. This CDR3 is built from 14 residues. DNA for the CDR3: TGTGCCAGCAGTGGGGGACAGCAAACCTATGGCTACACCTTC. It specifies CASSGGQQTYGYTF.

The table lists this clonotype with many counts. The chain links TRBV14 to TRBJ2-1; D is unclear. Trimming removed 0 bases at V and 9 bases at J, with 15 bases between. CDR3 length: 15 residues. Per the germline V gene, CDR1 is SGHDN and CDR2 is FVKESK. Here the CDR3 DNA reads TGTGCCAGCAGCCAAGACTCTACTTTACGCCGTGAGCAGTTCTTC. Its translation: CASSQDSTLRREQFF.

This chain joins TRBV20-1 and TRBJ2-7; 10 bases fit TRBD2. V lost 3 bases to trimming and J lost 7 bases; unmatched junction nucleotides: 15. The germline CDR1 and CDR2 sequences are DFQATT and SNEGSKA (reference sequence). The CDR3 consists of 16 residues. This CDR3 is CSASGTSGRVDREQYF. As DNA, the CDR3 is TGCAGTGCTAGCGGAACCAGCGGGAGGGTGGATAGAGAGCAGTACTTC.